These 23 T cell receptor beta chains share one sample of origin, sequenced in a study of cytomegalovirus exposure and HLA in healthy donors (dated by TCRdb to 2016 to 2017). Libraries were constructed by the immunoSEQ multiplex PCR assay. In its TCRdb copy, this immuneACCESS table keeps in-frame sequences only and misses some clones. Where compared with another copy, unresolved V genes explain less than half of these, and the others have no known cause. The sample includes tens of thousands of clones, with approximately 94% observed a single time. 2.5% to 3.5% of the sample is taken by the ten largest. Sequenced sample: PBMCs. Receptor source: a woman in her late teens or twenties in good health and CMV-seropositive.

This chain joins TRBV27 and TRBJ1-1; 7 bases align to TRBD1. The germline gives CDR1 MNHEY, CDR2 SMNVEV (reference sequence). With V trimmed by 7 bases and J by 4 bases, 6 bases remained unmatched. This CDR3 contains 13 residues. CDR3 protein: CASTPTGITEAFF. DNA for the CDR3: TGTGCCAGCACCCCGACAGGGATCACTGAAGCTTTCTTT.

The DNA of the CDR3 is TGCGCCAGCAGCCACCGACAGGGTGGTGAAAAACTGTTTTTT. It yields the protein CASSHRQGGEKLFF. The chain recombines TRBV4-1 with TRBJ1-4, with 7 positions matching TRBD1. J lost 7 bases, V lost 3 bases, and 5 bases had no gene match. The CDR3 consists of 14 residues. Germline V CDR1 and CDR2: MGHRA, YSYEKL.

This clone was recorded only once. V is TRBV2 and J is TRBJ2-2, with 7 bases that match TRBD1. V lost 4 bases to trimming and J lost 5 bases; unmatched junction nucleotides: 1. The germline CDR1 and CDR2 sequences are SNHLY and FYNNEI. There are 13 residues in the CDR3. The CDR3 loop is CASSAQGTGELFF. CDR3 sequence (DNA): TGTGCCAGCAGTGCACAGGGGACCGGGGAGCTGTTTTTT.

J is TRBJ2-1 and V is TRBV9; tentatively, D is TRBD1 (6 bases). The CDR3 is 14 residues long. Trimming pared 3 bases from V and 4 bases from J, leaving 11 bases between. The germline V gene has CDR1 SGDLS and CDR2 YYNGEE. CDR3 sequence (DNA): TGTGCCAGCAGCGGGAGAACAGGGTACAATGAGCAGTTCTTC. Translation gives CASSGRTGYNEQFF. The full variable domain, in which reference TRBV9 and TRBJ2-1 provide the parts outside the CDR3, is DSGVTQTPKHLITATGQRVTLRCSPRSGDLSVYWYQQSLDQGLQFLIQYYNGEERAKGNILERFSAQQFPDLHSELNLSSLELGDSALYFCASSGRTGYNEQFFGPGTRLTVL.

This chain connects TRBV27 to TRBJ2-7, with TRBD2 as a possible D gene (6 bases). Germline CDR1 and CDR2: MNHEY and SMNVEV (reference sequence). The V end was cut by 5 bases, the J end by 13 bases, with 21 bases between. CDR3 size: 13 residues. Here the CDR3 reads CASSAGGYARQYF. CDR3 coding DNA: TGTGCCAGCAGTGCCGGGGGTTATGCCCGTCAATACTTC.

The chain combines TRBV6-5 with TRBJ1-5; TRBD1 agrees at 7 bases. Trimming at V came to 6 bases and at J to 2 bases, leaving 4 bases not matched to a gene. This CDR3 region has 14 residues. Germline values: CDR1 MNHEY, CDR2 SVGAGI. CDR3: CASRQGSGNQPQHF. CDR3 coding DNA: TGTGCCAGCAGACAGGGGTCAGGCAATCAGCCCCAGCATTTT.

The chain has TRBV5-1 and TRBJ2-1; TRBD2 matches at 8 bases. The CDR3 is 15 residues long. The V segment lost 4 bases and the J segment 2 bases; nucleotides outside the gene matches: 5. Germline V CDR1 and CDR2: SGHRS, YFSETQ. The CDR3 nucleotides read TGCGCCAGCAGCGACGGGACTAGGCCCTACAATGAGCAGTTCTTC. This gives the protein CASSDGTRPYNEQFF.

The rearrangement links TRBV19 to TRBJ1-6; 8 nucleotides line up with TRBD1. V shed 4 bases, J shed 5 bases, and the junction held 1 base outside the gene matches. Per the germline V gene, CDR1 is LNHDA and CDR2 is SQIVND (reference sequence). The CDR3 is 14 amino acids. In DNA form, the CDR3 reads TGTGCCAGTAGTAAACAGGGGGATAATTCACCCCTCCACTTT. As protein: CASSKQGDNSPLHF. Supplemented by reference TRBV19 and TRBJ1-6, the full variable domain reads DGGITQSPKYLFRKEGQNVTLSCEQNLNHDAMYWYRQDPGQGLRLIYYSQIVNDFQKGDIAEGYSVSREKKESFPLTVTSAQKNPTAFYLCASSKQGDNSPLHFGNGTRLTVT.

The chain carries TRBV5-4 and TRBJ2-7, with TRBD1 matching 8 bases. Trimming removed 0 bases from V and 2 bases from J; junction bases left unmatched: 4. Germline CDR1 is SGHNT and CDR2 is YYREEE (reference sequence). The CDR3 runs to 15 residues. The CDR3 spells CASSLEPTGAYEQYF. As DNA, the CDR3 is TGTGCCAGCAGCTTGGAACCGACAGGGGCCTACGAGCAGTACTTC.

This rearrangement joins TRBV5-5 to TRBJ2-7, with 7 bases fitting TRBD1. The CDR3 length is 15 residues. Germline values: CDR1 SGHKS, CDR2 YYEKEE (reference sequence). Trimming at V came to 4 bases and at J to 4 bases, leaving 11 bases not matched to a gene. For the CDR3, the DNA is TGTGCCAGCAGCAACCCCGACAGGGTGGCTTACGAGCAGTACTTC. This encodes CASSNPDRVAYEQYF. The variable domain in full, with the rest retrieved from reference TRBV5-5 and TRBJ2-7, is DAGVTQSPTHLIKTRGQQVTLRCSPISGHKSVSWYQQVLGQGPQFIFQYYEKEERGRGNFPDRFSARQFPNYSSELNVNALLLGDSALYLCASSNPDRVAYEQYFGPGTRLTVT.

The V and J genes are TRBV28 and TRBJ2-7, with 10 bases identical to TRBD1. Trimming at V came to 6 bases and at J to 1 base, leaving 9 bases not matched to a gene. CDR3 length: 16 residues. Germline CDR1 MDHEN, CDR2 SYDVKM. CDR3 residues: CASRTPGQGISYEQYF. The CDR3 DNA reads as TGTGCCAGCAGAACACCGGGACAGGGGATATCCTACGAGCAGTACTTC.

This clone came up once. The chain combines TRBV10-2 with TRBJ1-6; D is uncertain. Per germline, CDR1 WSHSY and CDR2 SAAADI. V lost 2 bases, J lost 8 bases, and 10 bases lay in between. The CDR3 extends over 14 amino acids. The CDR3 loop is CASSERGSDSPLHF. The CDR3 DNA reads TGCGCCAGCAGTGAGCGGGGTAGTGATTCACCCCTCCACTTT.

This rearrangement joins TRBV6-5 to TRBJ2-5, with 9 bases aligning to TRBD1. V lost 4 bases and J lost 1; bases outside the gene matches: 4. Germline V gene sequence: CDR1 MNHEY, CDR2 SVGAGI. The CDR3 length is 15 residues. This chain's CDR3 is CASSSEQGAQETQYF. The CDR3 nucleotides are TGTGCCAGCAGTTCCGAACAGGGGGCCCAAGAGACCCAGTACTTC.

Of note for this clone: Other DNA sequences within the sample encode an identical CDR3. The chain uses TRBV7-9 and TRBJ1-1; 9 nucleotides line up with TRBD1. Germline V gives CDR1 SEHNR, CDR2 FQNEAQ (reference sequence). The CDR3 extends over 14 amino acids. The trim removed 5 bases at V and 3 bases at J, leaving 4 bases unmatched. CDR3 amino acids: CASSPDRGDTEAFF. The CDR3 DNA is TGTGCCAGCAGCCCTGACAGGGGGGACACTGAAGCTTTCTTT. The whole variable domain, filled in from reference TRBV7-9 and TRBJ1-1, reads DTGVSQNPRHKITKRGQNVTFRCDPISEHNRLYWYRQTLGQGPEFLTYFQNEAQLEKSRLLSDRFSAERPKGSFSTLEIQRTEQGDSAMYLCASSPDRGDTEAFFGQGTRLTVV.

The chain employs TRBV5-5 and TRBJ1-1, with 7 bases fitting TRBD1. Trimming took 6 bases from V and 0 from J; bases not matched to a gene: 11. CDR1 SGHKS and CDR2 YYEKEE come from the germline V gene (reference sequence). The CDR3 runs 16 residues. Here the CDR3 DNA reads TGTGCCAGCACCGAGGCGGGACAGACGATGAACACTGAAGCTTTCTTT. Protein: CASTEAGQTMNTEAFF. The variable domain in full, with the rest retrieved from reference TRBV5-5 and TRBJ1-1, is DAGVTQSPTHLIKTRGQQVTLRCSPISGHKSVSWYQQVLGQGPQFIFQYYEKEERGRGNFPDRFSARQFPNYSSELNVNALLLGDSALYLCASTEAGQTMNTEAFFGQGTRLTVV.

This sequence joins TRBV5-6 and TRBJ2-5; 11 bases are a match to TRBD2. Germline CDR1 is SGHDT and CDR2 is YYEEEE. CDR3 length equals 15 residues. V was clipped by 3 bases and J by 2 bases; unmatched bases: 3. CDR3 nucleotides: TGTGCCAGCAGCTCGACTAGCGGGATACAAGAGACCCAGTACTTC. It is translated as CASSSTSGIQETQYF.

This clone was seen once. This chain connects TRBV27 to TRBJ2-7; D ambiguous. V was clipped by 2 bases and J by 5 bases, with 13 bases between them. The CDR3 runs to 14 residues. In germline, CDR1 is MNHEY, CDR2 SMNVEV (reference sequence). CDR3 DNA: TGTGCCAGCAGTTTAGACGTGGTAGCCGACGAGCAGTACTTC. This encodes CASSLDVVADEQYF.

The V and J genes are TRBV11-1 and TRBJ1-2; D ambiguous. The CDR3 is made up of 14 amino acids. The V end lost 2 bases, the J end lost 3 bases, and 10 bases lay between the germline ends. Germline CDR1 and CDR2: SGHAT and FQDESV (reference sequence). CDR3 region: CASSLSGSYYGYTF. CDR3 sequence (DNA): TGTGCCAGCAGCTTATCGGGGTCTTACTATGGCTACACCTTC.

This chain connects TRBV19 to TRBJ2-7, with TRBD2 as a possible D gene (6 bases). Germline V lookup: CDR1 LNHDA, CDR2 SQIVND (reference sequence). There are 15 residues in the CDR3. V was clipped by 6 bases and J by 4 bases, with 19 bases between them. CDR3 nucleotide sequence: TGTGCCAGTAGCTACAGTCGGGGGTTCGGATACGAGCAGTACTTC. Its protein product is CASSYSRGFGYEQYF.

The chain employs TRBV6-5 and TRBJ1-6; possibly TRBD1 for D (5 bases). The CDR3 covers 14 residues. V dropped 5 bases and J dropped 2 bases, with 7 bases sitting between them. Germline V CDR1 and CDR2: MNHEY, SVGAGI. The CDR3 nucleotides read TGTGCCAGCAGTCGACAGACCTATAATTCACCCCTCCACTTT. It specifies CASSRQTYNSPLHF.

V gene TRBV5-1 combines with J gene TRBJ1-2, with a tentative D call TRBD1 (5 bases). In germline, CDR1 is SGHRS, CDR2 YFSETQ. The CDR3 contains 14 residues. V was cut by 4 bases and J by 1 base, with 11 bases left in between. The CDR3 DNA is TGCGCCAGCAGCAACCCGACAGATAACTATGGCTACACCTTC. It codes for CASSNPTDNYGYTF.

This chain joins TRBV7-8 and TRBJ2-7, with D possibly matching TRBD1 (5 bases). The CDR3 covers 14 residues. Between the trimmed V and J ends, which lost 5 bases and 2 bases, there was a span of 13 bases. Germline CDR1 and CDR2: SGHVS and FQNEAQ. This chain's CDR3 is CASSQAGFAYEQYF. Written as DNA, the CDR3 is TGTGCCAGCAGCCAAGCAGGGTTTGCCTACGAGCAGTACTTC.

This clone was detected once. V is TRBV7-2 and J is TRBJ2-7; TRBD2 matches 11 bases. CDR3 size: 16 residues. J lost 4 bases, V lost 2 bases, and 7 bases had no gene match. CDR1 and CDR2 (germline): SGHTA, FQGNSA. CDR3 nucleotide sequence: TGTGCCAGCAGCTTACTCCGACTAGCGGGGCTTTACGAGCAGTACTTC. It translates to CASSLLRLAGLYEQYF.